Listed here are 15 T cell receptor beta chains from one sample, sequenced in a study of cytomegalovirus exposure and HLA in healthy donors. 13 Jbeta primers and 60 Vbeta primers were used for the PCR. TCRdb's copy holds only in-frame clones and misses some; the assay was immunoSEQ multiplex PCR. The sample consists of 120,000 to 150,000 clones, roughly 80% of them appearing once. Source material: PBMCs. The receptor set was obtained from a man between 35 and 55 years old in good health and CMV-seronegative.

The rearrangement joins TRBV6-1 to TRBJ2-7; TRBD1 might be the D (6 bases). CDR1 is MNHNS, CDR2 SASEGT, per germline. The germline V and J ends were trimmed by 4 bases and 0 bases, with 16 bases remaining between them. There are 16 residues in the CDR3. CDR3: CASSVWGQGVSYEQYF. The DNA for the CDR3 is TGTGCCAGCAGTGTGTGGGGGCAGGGTGTCTCCTACGAGCAGTACTTC.

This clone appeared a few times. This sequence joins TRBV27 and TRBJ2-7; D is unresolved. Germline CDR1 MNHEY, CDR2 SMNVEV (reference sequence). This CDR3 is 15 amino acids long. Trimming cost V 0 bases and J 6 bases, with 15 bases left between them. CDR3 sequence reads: CASSLSMASTGEQYF. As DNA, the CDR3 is TGTGCCAGCAGTTTATCGATGGCCTCGACTGGCGAGCAGTACTTC.

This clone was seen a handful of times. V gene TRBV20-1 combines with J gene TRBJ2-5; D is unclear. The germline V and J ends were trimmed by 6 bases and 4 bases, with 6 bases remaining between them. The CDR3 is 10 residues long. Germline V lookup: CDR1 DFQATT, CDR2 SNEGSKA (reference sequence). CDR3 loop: CSARRETQYF. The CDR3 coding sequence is TGCAGTGCGAGACGAGAGACCCAGTACTTC.

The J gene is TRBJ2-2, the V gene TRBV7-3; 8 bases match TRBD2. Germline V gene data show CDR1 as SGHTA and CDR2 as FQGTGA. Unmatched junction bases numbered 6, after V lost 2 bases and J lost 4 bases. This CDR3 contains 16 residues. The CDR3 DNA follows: TGTGCCAGCAGCTTAGGGGCGGGGGGAGCCACCGGGGAGCTGTTTTTT. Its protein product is CASSLGAGGATGELFF.

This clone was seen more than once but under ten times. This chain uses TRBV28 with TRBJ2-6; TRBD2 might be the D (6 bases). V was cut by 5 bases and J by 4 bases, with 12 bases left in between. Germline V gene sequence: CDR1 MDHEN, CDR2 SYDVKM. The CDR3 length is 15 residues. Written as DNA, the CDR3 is TGTGCCAGCAGTACTGGACTAACCGGGGCCAACGTCCTGACTTTC. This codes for CASSTGLTGANVLTF.

The CDR3 spells CASSVGDTGELFF. In nucleotides, the CDR3 is TGTGCCAGCAGCGTAGGAGATACCGGGGAGCTGTTTTTT. This rearrangement joins TRBV9 to TRBJ2-2; no reliable D call. The CDR3 has 13 residues. Germline CDR1 reads SGDLS; CDR2 reads YYNGEE. V lost 0 bases and J lost 5, with 5 bases in between.

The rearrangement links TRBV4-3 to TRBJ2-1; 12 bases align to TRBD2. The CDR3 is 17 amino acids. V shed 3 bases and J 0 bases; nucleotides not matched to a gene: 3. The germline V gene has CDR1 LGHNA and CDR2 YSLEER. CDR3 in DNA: TGCGCCAGCAGCCACACTAGCGGGGGGTTCTCCTACAATGAGCAGTTCTTC. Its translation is CASSHTSGGFSYNEQFF.

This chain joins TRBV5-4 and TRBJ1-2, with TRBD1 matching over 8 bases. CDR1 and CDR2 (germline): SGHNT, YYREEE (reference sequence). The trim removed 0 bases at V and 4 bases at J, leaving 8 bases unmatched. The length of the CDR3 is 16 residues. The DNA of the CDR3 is TGTGCCAGCAGCTTGGGCAGACAGGGGTTTAGCTATGGCTACACCTTC. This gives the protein CASSLGRQGFSYGYTF.

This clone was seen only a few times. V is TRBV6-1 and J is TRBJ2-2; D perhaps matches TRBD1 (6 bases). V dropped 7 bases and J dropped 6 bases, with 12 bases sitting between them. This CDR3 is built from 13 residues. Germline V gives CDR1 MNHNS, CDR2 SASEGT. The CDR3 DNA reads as TGTGCCAGCAACGGACAGAGGGCCGGGGAGCTGTTTTTT. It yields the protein CASNGQRAGELFF.

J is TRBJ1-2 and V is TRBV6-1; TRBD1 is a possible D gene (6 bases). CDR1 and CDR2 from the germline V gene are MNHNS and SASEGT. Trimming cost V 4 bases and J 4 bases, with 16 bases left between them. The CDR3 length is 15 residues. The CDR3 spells CASSALQGNLYGYTF. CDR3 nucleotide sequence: TGTGCCAGCAGTGCGCTACAGGGTAATCTCTATGGCTACACCTTC.

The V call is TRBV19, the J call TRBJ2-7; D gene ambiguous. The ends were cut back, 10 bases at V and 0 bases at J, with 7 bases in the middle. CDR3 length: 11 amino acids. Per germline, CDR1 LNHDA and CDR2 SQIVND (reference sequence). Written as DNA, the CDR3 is TGTGCCACCGGTGGCTCCTACGAGCAGTACTTC. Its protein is CATGGSYEQYF.

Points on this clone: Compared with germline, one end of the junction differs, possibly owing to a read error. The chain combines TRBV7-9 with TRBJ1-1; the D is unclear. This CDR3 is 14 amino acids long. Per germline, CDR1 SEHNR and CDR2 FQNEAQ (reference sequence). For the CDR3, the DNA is TGTTCCAGCAGCTTTTCTCAGAAGAACACTGAAGCTTTCTTT. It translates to CSSSFSQKNTEAFF.

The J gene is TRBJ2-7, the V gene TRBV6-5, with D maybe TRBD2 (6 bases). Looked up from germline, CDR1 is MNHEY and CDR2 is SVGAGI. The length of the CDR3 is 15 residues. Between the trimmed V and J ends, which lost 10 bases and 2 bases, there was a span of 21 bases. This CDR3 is CATQKEGHPAYEQYF. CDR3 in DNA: TGTGCCACCCAAAAGGAGGGCCATCCGGCCTACGAGCAGTACTTC.

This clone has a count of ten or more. The CDR3 sequence is CSVGQGGDTQYF. The CDR3 nucleotides are TGCAGCGTCGGACAGGGAGGAGATACGCAGTATTTT. The gene calls are TRBV29-1 and TRBJ2-3; TRBD1 aligns across 8 bases. The germline CDR1 and CDR2 sequences are SQVTM and ANQGSEA. J was trimmed by 5 bases and V by 6 bases; bases with no gene match: 4. The CDR3 is 12 residues long.

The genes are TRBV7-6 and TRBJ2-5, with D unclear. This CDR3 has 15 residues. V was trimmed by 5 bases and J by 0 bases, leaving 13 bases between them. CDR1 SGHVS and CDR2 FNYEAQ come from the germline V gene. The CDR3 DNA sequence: TGTGCCAGCAGCAACGACGTAGCTTACCAAGAGACCCAGTACTTC. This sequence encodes CASSNDVAYQETQYF.